The clone carrying this T cell receptor (beta chain) came up a few times. V trimming: 0 bases; J trimming: 9 bases; junction bases outside the gene matches: 5. The CDR3 has 15 amino acids. Per germline, CDR1 MGHDK and CDR2 SYGVNS. The sample belongs to a study of TIL therapy for anti-PD-1-resistant metastatic lung cancer. The immunoSEQ assay was v3. The protocol was immunoSEQ multiplex PCR, while the TCRdb copy is restricted to in-frame clones and leaves out a portion. The sample lists about 60,000 clones; around 63% were seen once. The time point here: pre-treatment sample, taken before nivolumab and TIL therapy.

V and J are TRBV25-1 and TRBJ1-6; 7 nucleotides match TRBD1. The source of this sequence is a person aged 25 to 85 with non-small cell lung cancer. The sequencing here drew on blood, taken at baseline. The DNA of the CDR3 is TGTGCCAGCAGTGAATATGAACAGGGGAGTTCACCCCTCCACTTT. This codes for CASSEYEQGSSPLHF.